Included here is one TCR beta chain sequence, with context. These data originate in a study of blood T cell repertoires in COVID-19. Across the study: Acute and convalescent COVID-19 samples came from the United States, Italy and Spain.

The CDR3 has 15 amino acids. The germline gives CDR1 KGHSH, CDR2 LQKENI. J lost 1 base, V lost 3 bases, and 6 bases had no gene match. Original methodology: Amplified reference gene primers provided the basis for estimating nucleated cell counts. Clones were sequenced by immunoSEQ multiplex PCR, and TCRdb holds only the in-frame ones, with some missing. For V, J and clone size, that table is used; D and trimming come from the DNA. Of approximately 350,000 clones in the sample, 85% to 90% were seen once. Followed over time, Seattle patients had been enrolled while infection was active. The TCR comes from a woman in her 70s with COVID-19, enrolled during active disease. Specimen: peripheral blood. This chain links TRBV18 with TRBJ2-7; 7 bases match TRBD2. The CDR3 loop is CASSPGGGKSYEQYF. The CDR3 DNA reads TGTGCCAGCTCACCTGGGGGAGGGAAATCCTACGAGCAGTACTTC.